This T cell receptor (beta chain) is drawn from a study of T cell responses to AZD1222 COVID-19 vaccine. Findings and limits, study-wide: Repertoire sampling happened only post peak T cell response. Seropositive status at baseline applied to only a handful of AZD1222 recipients. Reportedly, nearly half of unique spike TCRs recognized epitopes outside B.1.351/B.1.1.7 mutations.

Profiled with immunoSEQ multiplex PCR; TCRdb holds only in-frame clones, not every one. Of 200,000 to 250,000 clones in the sample, roughly 94% were seen once. In the case of this clone: Its antigen is as yet unknown.

The CDR3 contains 13 residues. Germline V gives CDR1 SQVTM, CDR2 ANQGSEA. V was cut by 2 bases and J by 1 base, with 9 bases left in between. The sample here was peripheral blood, taken 28 days after the second dose of the MenACWY control vaccine. This clonotype was sampled from an adult who received the MenACWY meningococcal vaccine as a control. This chain links TRBV29-1 with TRBJ2-7; D gene uncertain. DNA of the CDR3: TGCAGCGTTGAATTAGACCCTTCCTACGAGCAGTACTTC. This translates into CSVELDPSYEQYF.